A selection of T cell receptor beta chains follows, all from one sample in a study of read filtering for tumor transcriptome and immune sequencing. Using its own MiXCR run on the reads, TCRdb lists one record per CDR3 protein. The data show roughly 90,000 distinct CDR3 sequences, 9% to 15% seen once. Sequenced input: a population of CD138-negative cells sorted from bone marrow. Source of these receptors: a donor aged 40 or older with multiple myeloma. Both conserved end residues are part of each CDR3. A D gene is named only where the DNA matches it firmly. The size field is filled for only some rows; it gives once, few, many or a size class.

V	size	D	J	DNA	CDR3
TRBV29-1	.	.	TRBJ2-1	TGCAGCGTTGAAAGGAATAGGGGGTCCCCCTCCTACTATGAGCAGTTCTTC	CSVERNRGSPSYYEQFF
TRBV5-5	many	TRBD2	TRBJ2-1	TGTGCCAGCAGACCGGGACTAGTTAGAAATGAGCAGTTCTTC	CASRPGLVRNEQFF
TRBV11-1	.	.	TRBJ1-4	TGTGCCAGCAGCCCAAGGGGGGCAACTAATGAAAAACTGTTTTTT	CASSPRGATNEKLFF
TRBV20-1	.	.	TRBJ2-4	TGCAGTGCTCGTCGGGGAGAAAACGTTCGGTACTTC	CSARRGENVRYF
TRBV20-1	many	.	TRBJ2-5	TGCAGTGCTCCCCCGATACAACGGGGAGCCCAGGTCGAGACCCAGTACTTC	CSAPPIQRGAQVETQYF
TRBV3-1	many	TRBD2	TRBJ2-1	TGTGCCAGCAGCCAAATAGCGGGAGGACCTTACAATGAGCAGTTCTTC	CASSQIAGGPYNEQFF
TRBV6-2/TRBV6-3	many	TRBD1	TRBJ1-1	TGTGCCAGCAGTTACCAAATAACAGGGGGCACTGAAGCTTTCTTT	CASSYQITGGTEAFF
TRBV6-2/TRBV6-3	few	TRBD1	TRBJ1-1	TGTGCCAGCAGTTACAGGGGGCTAACGATAACGAACACTGAAGCTTTCTTT	CASSYRGLTITNTEAFF
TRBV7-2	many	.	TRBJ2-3	TGTGCCAGCAGCTTAGGTTTCGGCGCAGATACGCAGTATTTT	CASSLGFGADTQYF
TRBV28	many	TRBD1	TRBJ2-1	TGTGCCAGCAGTGAACCGGGACAGGGGGCGGGTGAGCAGTTCTTC	CASSEPGQGAGEQFF
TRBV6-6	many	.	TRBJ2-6	TGTGCCAGCAGATTACACTCTGGGGCCAACGTCCTGACTTTC	CASRLHSGANVLTF
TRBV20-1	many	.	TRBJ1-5	TGCAGTGCTAGAGAGCGTGGGGGGTCAGGAAGCAATCAGCCCCAGCATTTT	CSARERGGSGSNQPQHF
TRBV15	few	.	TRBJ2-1	TGTGCCACCAGCAGAGTTAGTTGGGGGGCCTACAATGAGCAGTTCTTC	CATSRVSWGAYNEQFF
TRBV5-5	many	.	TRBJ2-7	TGTGCCAGCAGCCTTAGCTGGGGGATTAGCTCCTACGAGCAGTACTTC	CASSLSWGISSYEQYF
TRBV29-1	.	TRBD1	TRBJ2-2	TGCAGCGTTAGCAGGGGGCCCGGGGAGCTGTTTTTT	CSVSRGPGELFF
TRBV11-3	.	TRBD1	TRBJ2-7	TGTGCCAGCACCTTCGGGACAGGGGACTACGTGCACTACTTC	CASTFGTGDYVHYF
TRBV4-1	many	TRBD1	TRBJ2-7	TGCGCCAGCAGCCAAGAAGAGCAGGGACAGGGCCCCTACGAGCAGTACTTC	CASSQEEQGQGPYEQYF
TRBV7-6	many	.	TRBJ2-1	TGTGCCAGCAGCCCGTCGACGACCCAGGTTACCGATGAGCAGTTCTTC	CASSPSTTQVTDEQFF
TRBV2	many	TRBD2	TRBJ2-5	TGTGCCAGCAGCGAGGGACTAGCGCAAGAGACCCAGTACTTC	CASSEGLAQETQYF
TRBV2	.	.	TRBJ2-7	TGTGCCAGCAGTGAAGCATCCGGCGCGAGGCCCTACGAGCAGTACTTC	CASSEASGARPYEQYF
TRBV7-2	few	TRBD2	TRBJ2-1	TGTGCCAGCAGCACGGGACTAGCGACGAATGAGCAGTTCTTC	CASSTGLATNEQFF
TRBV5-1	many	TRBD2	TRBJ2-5	TGCGCCAGCAGCCCTCTAGCGGGAGAGGGAGAGACCCAGTACTTC	CASSPLAGEGETQYF
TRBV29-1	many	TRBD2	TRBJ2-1	TGCAGCGTTGGTCAAGGGGGACTAGCCGTAAGGAATGAGCAGTTCTTC	CSVGQGGLAVRNEQFF
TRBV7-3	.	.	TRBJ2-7	TGTGCCAGCAGCTTAACGCGTGGGAGCCGCGAGCAGTACTTC	CASSLTRGSREQYF
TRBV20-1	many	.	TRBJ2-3	TGCAGTGCTAGGGACAGTAGCACAGATACGCAGTATTTT	CSARDSSTDTQYF
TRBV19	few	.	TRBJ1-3	TGTGCCAGTAGTATGAATATCGTCTCGGGAAACACCATATATTTT	CASSMNIVSGNTIYF
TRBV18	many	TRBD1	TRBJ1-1	TGTGCCAGCTCACTACAAACCTTTGTAGGGGGCTGGAACACTGAAGCTTTCTTT	CASSLQTFVGGWNTEAFF
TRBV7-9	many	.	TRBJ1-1	TGTGCCAGCAGCTTAGAGGGGGTGCCGAACACTGAAGCTTTCTTT	CASSLEGVPNTEAFF
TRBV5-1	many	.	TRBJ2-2	TGCGCCAGTTCCCCCCAGGGTCCCGGGGAGCTGTTTTTT	CASSPQGPGELFF
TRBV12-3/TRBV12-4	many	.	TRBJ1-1	TGTGCCAGCAGTTTGGGGGACCGGGCGTCCTTT	CASSLGDRASF
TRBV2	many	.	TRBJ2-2	TGTGCCAGCAGCTTACAGGGTACCGGGGAGCTGTTTTTT	CASSLQGTGELFF
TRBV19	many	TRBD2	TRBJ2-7	TGTGCCAGTAGTCTAACTAGCGGGAGGAGTTACGAGCAGTACTTC	CASSLTSGRSYEQYF
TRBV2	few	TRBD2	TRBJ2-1	TGTGCCAGCGGAGCCGGACTAGCGGGAGGCAATGAGCAGTTCTTC	CASGAGLAGGNEQFF
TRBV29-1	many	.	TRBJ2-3	TGCAGCGTTTCTCCAATCGGGGCAGATACGCAGTATTTT	CSVSPIGADTQYF
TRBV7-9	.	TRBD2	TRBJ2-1	TGTGCCAGCAGCAAGGGACTAGAGGCGGCTGAGCAGTTCTTC	CASSKGLEAAEQFF
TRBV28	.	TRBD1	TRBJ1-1	TGTGCCAGCAGACCCAGTGGGACAGGGAGAACTGAAGCTTTCTTT	CASRPSGTGRTEAFF
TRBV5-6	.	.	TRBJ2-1	TGTGCCAGCAGTCAACTAGTTTTCCATGAGCAGTTCTTC	CASSQLVFHEQFF
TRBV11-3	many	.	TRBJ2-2	TGTGCCAGCAGCCCGAACGGACAGAACACCGGGGAGCTGTTTTTT	CASSPNGQNTGELFF
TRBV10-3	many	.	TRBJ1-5	TGTGCCATCAGCCCGAGCCATCAGCCCCAGCATTTT	CAISPSHQPQHF
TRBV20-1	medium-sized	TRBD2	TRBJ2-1	TGCAGTGCTAGGGGCGCGGGAGGCTACAATGAGCAGTTCTTC	CSARGAGGYNEQFF
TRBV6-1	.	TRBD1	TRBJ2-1	TGTGCCAGCAGTGAACTGGACAGGAGCTCCTACAATGAGCAGTTCTTC	CASSELDRSSYNEQFF
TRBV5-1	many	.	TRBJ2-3	TGCGCCAGCACCCTAGGTAGTGGCGGCCTATTCACAGATACGCAGTATTTT	CASTLGSGGLFTDTQYF
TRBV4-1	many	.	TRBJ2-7	TGCGCCAGCAGCCAAGGACTAGATAGGTCCTACGAGCAGTACTTC	CASSQGLDRSYEQYF
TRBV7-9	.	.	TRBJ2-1	TGTGCCAGCAGCCCCCTAGGGAGTAGTACCTACAATGAGCAGTTCTTC	CASSPLGSSTYNEQFF
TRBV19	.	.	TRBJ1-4	TGCGCCGGTAGTATCGGGAGCGGCAGGGAAAAACTGTCTTTT	CAGSIGSGREKLSF
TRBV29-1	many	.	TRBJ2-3	TGCAGCGTTGACGGCGGGAGCACAGATACGCAGTATTTT	CSVDGGSTDTQYF